These T cell receptor beta chains were read from a single sample in a study of pediatric ulcerative colitis. Here immunoSEQ multiplex PCR was the method, and the copy in TCRdb shows in-frame clones only, minus some. The sample consists of tens of thousands of clones, 78% of them appearing once. The sample comprised gut tissue. The receptors derive from a girl under 18 with moderate ulcerative colitis. Both conserved end residues are part of each CDR3. A D gene is named only where the DNA matches it firmly. Clone size is not always given. Where it is, it says once, few, many or a class for expanded clones.

clone size: -
J gene: TRBJ2-3
V gene: TRBV15
D gene: TRBD2
CDR3 protein: CATSRSVAGGITDTQYF
CDR3 DNA: TGTGCCACCAGCAGATCCGTAGCGGGGGGGATCACAGATACGCAGTATTTT

clone size: -
J gene: TRBJ2-7
V gene: TRBV28
D gene: TRBD2
CDR3 protein: CASSLAGGYEQYF
CDR3 DNA: TGTGCCAGCAGTCTAGCGGGAGGGTACGAGCAGTACTTC

clone size: -
J gene: TRBJ2-7
V gene: TRBV27
D gene: TRBD1
CDR3 protein: CASSLTSRQGAFGEQYF
CDR3 DNA: TGTGCCAGCAGTCTTACCTCAAGACAGGGGGCTTTCGGGGAGCAGTACTTC

clone size: -
J gene: TRBJ2-7
V gene: TRBV11-2
D gene: TRBD2
CDR3 protein: CASSSGTSSFYEQYF
CDR3 DNA: TGTGCCAGCAGCTCCGGGACTAGCAGTTTCTACGAGCAGTACTTC

clone size: -
J gene: TRBJ1-6
V gene: TRBV5-1
D gene: -
CDR3 protein: CASSLANGNNSPLHF
CDR3 DNA: TGCGCCAGCAGCTTGGCCAACGGGAATAATTCACCCCTCCACTTT

clone size: -
J gene: TRBJ2-4
V gene: TRBV13
D gene: TRBD2
CDR3 protein: CASSSLAGGTGAKNIQYF
CDR3 DNA: TGTGCCAGCAGCTCCTTAGCGGGGGGGACAGGGGCCAAAAACATTCAGTACTTC

clone size: -
J gene: TRBJ2-5
V gene: TRBV5-1
D gene: TRBD1
CDR3 protein: CASSTQGAKTQYF
CDR3 DNA: TGCGCCAGCAGCACACAGGGGGCAAAGACCCAGTACTTC

clone size: -
J gene: TRBJ2-7
V gene: TRBV5-1
D gene: -
CDR3 protein: CASSFTGEQYF
CDR3 DNA: TGCGCCAGCAGCTTTACGGGGGAGCAGTACTTC

clone size: once
J gene: TRBJ2-3
V gene: TRBV6-1
D gene: -
CDR3 protein: CASSEPGDTQYF
CDR3 DNA: TGTGCCAGCAGTGAGCCCGGAGATACGCAGTATTTT

clone size: -
J gene: TRBJ2-6
V gene: TRBV28
D gene: TRBD1
CDR3 protein: CASSSTGGAYSGANVLTF
CDR3 DNA: TGTGCCAGCAGTTCGACAGGGGGCGCTTACTCTGGGGCCAACGTCCTGACTTTC

clone size: -
J gene: TRBJ2-5
V gene: TRBV11-2
D gene: -
CDR3 protein: CASSFFLKGPGARRETQYF
CDR3 DNA: TGTGCCAGCAGCTTTTTTCTGAAGGGACCCGGGGCCCGAAGAGAGACCCAGTACTTC

clone size: -
J gene: TRBJ2-7
V gene: TRBV5-8
D gene: TRBD1
CDR3 protein: CASSSGGTGGYEQYF
CDR3 DNA: TGTGCCAGCAGCTCAGGGGGGACAGGGGGCTACGAGCAGTACTTC

clone size: -
J gene: TRBJ2-1
V gene: TRBV27
D gene: -
CDR3 protein: CASSSKFPEQFF
CDR3 DNA: TGTGCCAGCAGTTCTAAGTTTCCCGAGCAGTTCTTC

clone size: -
J gene: TRBJ1-1
V gene: TRBV2
D gene: -
CDR3 protein: CASRGVRNTEAFF
CDR3 DNA: TGTGCCAGCAGGGGGGTTCGGAACACTGAAGCTTTCTTT

clone size: -
J gene: TRBJ1-2
V gene: TRBV29-1
D gene: -
CDR3 protein: CSVEGDYGYTF
CDR3 DNA: TGCAGCGTGGAAGGGGACTATGGCTACACCTTC

clone size: -
J gene: TRBJ2-1
V gene: TRBV10-3
D gene: -
CDR3 protein: CAISVQRGDNEQFF
CDR3 DNA: TGTGCCATCAGTGTACAGAGGGGGGACAATGAGCAGTTCTTC

clone size: few
J gene: TRBJ1-2
V gene: TRBV5-5
D gene: -
CDR3 protein: CASSFQTDYGYTF
CDR3 DNA: TGTGCCAGCAGCTTCCAAACAGACTATGGCTACACCTTC

clone size: -
J gene: TRBJ2-3
V gene: TRBV7-2
D gene: -
CDR3 protein: CASSLVHVTDTQYF
CDR3 DNA: TGTGCCAGCAGCTTAGTGCATGTCACAGATACGCAGTATTTT

clone size: -
J gene: TRBJ2-7
V gene: TRBV7-6
D gene: -
CDR3 protein: CASSIGHPTSPYEQYF
CDR3 DNA: TGTGCCAGCAGCATCGGACACCCAACCTCTCCCTACGAGCAGTACTTC

clone size: -
J gene: TRBJ2-7
V gene: TRBV29-1
D gene: TRBD1
CDR3 protein: CSAEGTGGTYEQYF
CDR3 DNA: TGCAGCGCCGAGGGGACAGGGGGCACCTACGAGCAGTACTTC

clone size: -
J gene: TRBJ2-5
V gene: TRBV10-3
D gene: -
CDR3 protein: CAIRDNSVMETQYF
CDR3 DNA: TGTGCCATCAGGGACAACTCAGTAATGGAGACCCAGTACTTC

clone size: -
J gene: TRBJ2-1
V gene: TRBV18
D gene: TRBD1
CDR3 protein: CASSLMTGGTSSYNEQFF
CDR3 DNA: TGTGCCAGCTCACTGATGACAGGGGGGACGAGCTCCTACAATGAGCAGTTCTTC

clone size: -
J gene: TRBJ2-5
V gene: TRBV7-9
D gene: -
CDR3 protein: CASSLVPRADETQYF
CDR3 DNA: TGTGCCAGCAGCTTAGTCCCGCGGGCGGACGAGACCCAGTACTTC

clone size: once
J gene: TRBJ2-3
V gene: TRBV6-5
D gene: -
CDR3 protein: CASRRGADTQYF
CDR3 DNA: TGTGCCAGCAGGAGGGGCGCAGATACGCAGTATTTT

clone size: -
J gene: TRBJ1-6
V gene: TRBV6-5
D gene: -
CDR3 protein: CASRWTDNSPLHF
CDR3 DNA: TGTGCCAGCAGATGGACAGACAATTCACCCCTCCACTTT

clone size: -
J gene: TRBJ2-7
V gene: TRBV23-1
D gene: TRBD2
CDR3 protein: CASSLGRGSYEQYF
CDR3 DNA: TGCGCCAGCAGTCTCGGGCGGGGGTCCTACGAGCAGTACTTC

clone size: -
J gene: TRBJ1-5
V gene: TRBV18
D gene: -
CDR3 protein: CASGETENQPQHF
CDR3 DNA: TGTGCCAGCGGAGAGACAGAAAATCAGCCCCAGCATTTT

clone size: -
J gene: TRBJ1-5
V gene: TRBV27
D gene: -
CDR3 protein: CASRSNLVSNQPQHF
CDR3 DNA: TGTGCCAGCAGGAGTAACCTGGTCAGCAATCAGCCCCAGCATTTT

clone size: -
J gene: TRBJ2-7
V gene: TRBV15
D gene: -
CDR3 protein: CATSRDRAGTAEQYF
CDR3 DNA: TGTGCCACCAGCAGAGATCGGGCAGGGACTGCCGAGCAGTACTTC

clone size: -
J gene: TRBJ1-1
V gene: TRBV7-2
D gene: -
CDR3 protein: CASSIGLTNTEAFF
CDR3 DNA: TGTGCCAGCAGCATTGGACTAACCAACACTGAAGCTTTCTTT

clone size: -
J gene: TRBJ2-7
V gene: TRBV4-2
D gene: -
CDR3 protein: CASSQDGRNYEQYF
CDR3 DNA: TGTGCCAGCAGCCAGGACGGGAGAAACTACGAGCAGTACTTC